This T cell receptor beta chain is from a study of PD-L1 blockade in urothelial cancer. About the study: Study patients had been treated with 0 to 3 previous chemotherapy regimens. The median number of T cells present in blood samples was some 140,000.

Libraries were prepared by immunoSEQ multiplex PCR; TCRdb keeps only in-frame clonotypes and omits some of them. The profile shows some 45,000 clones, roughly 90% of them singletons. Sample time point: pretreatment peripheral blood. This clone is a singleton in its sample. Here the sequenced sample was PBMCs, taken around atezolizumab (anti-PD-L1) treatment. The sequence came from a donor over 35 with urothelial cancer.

The CDR3 nucleotides read TGCGCCAGCAGCAGAACCGGGACTAGGGGGACCGGGGAGCTGTTTTTT. This codes for CASSRTGTRGTGELFF. V and J are TRBV4-3 and TRBJ2-2; 8 bases align to TRBD2. This CDR3 has 16 amino acids. Germline CDR1 reads LGHNA; CDR2 reads YSLEER. The junction had 10 bases not matched to a gene; V was cut back by 5 bases and J by 5 bases.